These T cell receptor beta chains were read from a single sample in a study of blood T cells in healthy people across ages. TCRdb analysed the 5' RACE reads with MiXCR anew, one entry per CDR3 protein. This sample has 1.5 million to 2 million distinct CDR3 sequences, with roughly 28% found just once. The sequencing input was blood. The origin of the receptors is a woman aged 25 to 39 in good health. CDR3s leave out the opening cysteine and the closing phenylalanine or tryptophan. Clone size is shown for a subset of rows, as once, few, many or a class of expanded clone.

v_call	clone_size	j_call	cdr3_aa
TRBV7-2	many	TRBJ2-1	ASSLGGGGSYNEQF
TRBV6-2/TRBV6-3	few	TRBJ2-7	ASSSGLASNEQY
TRBV18	NA	TRBJ2-2	ASSRSVQSINTGELF
TRBV2	NA	TRBJ1-2	ASSQQGEGYT
TRBV6-5	many	TRBJ2-7	ASSKANVYEQY
TRBV9	many	TRBJ2-1	ASNGGYNEQF
TRBV12-3/TRBV12-4	NA	TRBJ1-2	ASSLLSGYGYT
TRBV20-1	NA	TRBJ2-1	SAEGVGIFEQF
TRBV20-1	few	TRBJ2-2	SVQPQHTGELF
TRBV7-9	few	TRBJ2-4	ASSLHDIAKNIQY
TRBV6-5	NA	TRBJ2-2	ASGQGGVGELF
TRBV12-3/TRBV12-4	few	TRBJ1-4	ASSPRLGQGKEKLF
TRBV9	once	TRBJ1-2	ASSFRSGTGNGYT
TRBV7-2	few	TRBJ2-3	ASSLRAGESDTQY
TRBV9	many	TRBJ2-6	ASSEWGRSGANVLT
TRBV6-5	NA	TRBJ2-1	ASSQGLAGRSDEQF
TRBV6-1	NA	TRBJ2-3	ASSEFEGGPTDTQY
TRBV10-1	few	TRBJ2-1	ASSALLGNEQF
TRBV7-2	NA	TRBJ2-7	ASSLSAEIYEQY
TRBV5-5	NA	TRBJ1-3	ASSLGGAPRNTIY
TRBV6-1	NA	TRBJ1-1	ASSIRSEGGPAF
TRBV6-6	NA	TRBJ1-2	ASSARDRGFYGYT
TRBV7-9	many	TRBJ2-4	ASSDPAGKNIQY
TRBV20-1	NA	TRBJ1-5	SARDQADQPQH
TRBV19	NA	TRBJ2-4	ASSKVSGGEAKNIQY
TRBV10-3	NA	TRBJ2-6	AISDLHTGDGANVLT
TRBV27	NA	TRBJ1-2	ASSPVVQGLDYT
TRBV7-3	NA	TRBJ2-1	ASSLSGGAPQF
TRBV7-2	NA	TRBJ2-4	ASSPESGRGYNEQY
TRBV28	few	TRBJ2-3	AGMGGNTDTQY
TRBV5-1	few	TRBJ2-1	ASSPMGTSGYNEQF
TRBV30	NA	TRBJ2-7	AWRIPPTYEQY
TRBV29-1	NA	TRBJ2-3	SVRAGGSDTQY
TRBV19	NA	TRBJ1-5	ASSSPGIQSQH
TRBV12-3/TRBV12-4	NA	TRBJ2-2	ASSLGTAQFRDTGELF
TRBV12-3/TRBV12-4	many	TRBJ2-7	ASSLQGITYEQY
TRBV25-1	many	TRBJ2-3	ASSEGGSTDTQY
TRBV9	few	TRBJ2-1	ASSVGGRATYNEQF
TRBV20-1	NA	TRBJ2-2	SARADRAAGELF
TRBV5-1	few	TRBJ1-2	ASSLELRDYGYT
TRBV7-2	few	TRBJ2-1	ASITGGSGEQF
TRBV27	NA	TRBJ1-1	ASSPGLLTEAF
TRBV29-1	NA	TRBJ2-3	SVEEGGRRY
TRBV4-1	NA	TRBJ2-5	ASSQVEREETQY
TRBV2	NA	TRBJ1-2	ASSEAASNYGYT
TRBV20-1	few	TRBJ2-3	SARPGGPVDTQY
TRBV30	few	TRBJ2-7	AWSAIGLAGGSEQY
TRBV3-1	NA	TRBJ1-4	ASTSEEKLF
TRBV7-9	NA	TRBJ2-1	ASSLGLAAALHEQF
TRBV3-1	NA	TRBJ1-1	ASSQVDLNTEAF
TRBV7-9	many	TRBJ1-2	ASSLEEGIGYT
TRBV12-3/TRBV12-4	NA	NA	AGSPGRKFYEQY
TRBV6-2/TRBV6-3	few	TRBJ2-3	ATETSVTTDTQY
TRBV2	many	TRBJ2-7	ASSGTGWQQY